The 18 T cell receptor beta chains presented below share a single source sample, sequenced in a study of T cells after posttransplantation cyclophosphamide (dated by TCRdb to between 2015 and 2016). The library came from the immunoSEQ multiplex PCR assay. TCRdb mirrors the immuneACCESS table, restricted to in-frame sequences. Some clones are absent from its copies; in checked studies, under half trace to an unresolved V gene, and the reason for the others is unknown. This sample holds roughly 3,100 clones; approximately 83% were observed only once. About 22% of the sample is held by the ten biggest clonotypes. The sequencing sample was made of CD8+ T cells sorted from bone marrow. These receptor sequences come from a woman aged 55-75 years in good health, CMV-negative, and a related stem cell transplant donor.

J is TRBJ1-5 and V is TRBV11-2; possible D gene TRBD1, 5 bases. Germline values: CDR1 SGHAT, CDR2 FQNNGV. The CDR3 spans 17 residues. The ends were cut back, 1 base at V and 2 bases at J, with 15 bases in the middle. CDR3 DNA: TGTGCCAGCAGCTTAGTAGGGAGGCAGGGTGGCAATCAGCCCCAGCATTTT. Protein: CASSLVGRQGGNQPQHF. The variable domain in full, completed from reference TRBV11-2 and TRBJ1-5, reads EAGVAQSPRYKIIEKRQSVAFWCNPISGHATLYWYQQILGQGPKLLIQFQNNGVVDDSQLPKDRFSAERLKGVDSTLKIQPAKLEDSAVYLCASSLVGRQGGNQPQHFGDGTRLSIL.

The rearrangement uses TRBV5-6 and TRBJ2-1, with a weak D call TRBD2 (6 bases). The CDR3 contains 14 residues. Trimming took off 5 bases at V and 9 bases at J, with 18 bases between the two ends. The germline gives CDR1 SGHDT, CDR2 YYEEEE. CDR3 coding DNA: TGTGCCAGCAGTCCTGGGGACTTCCGCGGTGAGCAGTTCTTC. Protein product: CASSPGDFRGEQFF.

Sample share makes this clone large. The V and J genes are TRBV19 and TRBJ2-7; 7 bases map to TRBD2. Losses at the gene ends were 5 bases for V and 0 bases for J; bases not matched to a gene: 7. CDR1 LNHDA and CDR2 SQIVND come from the germline V gene (reference sequence). The CDR3 runs to 15 residues. The DNA of the CDR3 is TGTGCCAGTAGTCTGACTAGCTCAAGCTCCTACGAGCAGTACTTC. Translating gives CASSLTSSSSYEQYF.

This chain connects TRBV7-9 to TRBJ2-3, with D maybe TRBD2 (5 bases). With 5 bases removed from V and 3 bases from J, the gap between germline ends came to 18 bases. The germline gives CDR1 SEHNR, CDR2 FQNEAQ (reference sequence). The CDR3 consists of 16 residues. CDR3 DNA sequence: TGTGCCAGCAGCGACCCCTACGGGGTTATGACAGATACGCAGTATTTT. Its protein is CASSDPYGVMTDTQYF.

The chain combines TRBV27 with TRBJ2-1; 12 bases fit TRBD2. With V trimmed by 6 bases and J by 6 bases, 6 bases remained unmatched. This CDR3 comprises 15 residues. Germline V CDR1 and CDR2: MNHEY, SMNVEV (reference sequence). CDR3 region: CASRTSGSSVNEQFF. DNA of the CDR3: TGTGCCAGCAGGACTAGCGGGAGTTCTGTCAATGAGCAGTTCTTC.

The chain employs TRBV5-4 and TRBJ2-1, with D unclear. With 2 bases removed from V and 10 bases from J, the gap between germline ends came to 10 bases. This CDR3 is 12 amino acids long. The germline CDR1 and CDR2 sequences are SGHNT and YYREEE (reference sequence). As DNA, the CDR3 is TGTGCCAGCAGCTTCCAGGATAACGAGCAGTTCTTC. It encodes CASSFQDNEQFF.

In DNA, the CDR3 is TGCGCCAGCAGCTTGGGGACTACCAGCACAGATACGCAGTATTTT. Its protein is CASSLGTTSTDTQYF. The gene calls are TRBV5-1 and TRBJ2-3; tentative D call: TRBD2 (6 bases). Germline V CDR1 and CDR2: SGHRS, YFSETQ. V gave up 0 bases and J gave up 0 bases, with 8 bases separating them. CDR3 length: 15 residues.

This clone showed up just a few times. This chain connects TRBV5-8 to TRBJ1-1; TRBD1 matches 11 bases. The CDR3 is 15 amino acids. The ends lost 4 bases at V and 5 bases at J; junction bases unmatched: 7. The germline gives CDR1 SGHTS, CDR2 YDEGEE. The CDR3 loop reads CASSPRDRGDTEAFF. Written as DNA, the CDR3 is TGTGCCAGCAGCCCCCGGGACAGGGGGGATACTGAAGCTTTCTTT.

V usage is TRBV19 and J usage is TRBJ2-3; D ambiguous. Trimming removed 3 bases from V and 2 bases from J, with 9 bases in between. CDR3 length: 14 amino acids. Germline V gene lookup returns CDR1 LNHDA and CDR2 SQIVND (reference sequence). The CDR3 region has the DNA TGTGCCAGTAGTATTGTCAGTTTCACAGATACGCAGTATTTT. Translated, it gives CASSIVSFTDTQYF.

The chain recombines TRBV9 with TRBJ2-2; TRBD2 matches 7 bases. Germline assignment: CDR1 SGDLS and CDR2 YYNGEE. The junction had 1 base not matched to a gene; V was cut back by 5 bases and J by 6 bases. The CDR3 covers 12 residues. The CDR3 DNA follows: TGTGCCAGCAGGGGGGGGTCCGGGGAGCTGTTTTTT. It is translated as CASRGGSGELFF.

The chain combines TRBV7-9 with TRBJ1-1, with D maybe TRBD1 (6 bases). The CDR3 is 15 residues long. Trimming shortened V by 1 base and J by 10 bases, and 19 bases separated the two germline ends. CDR1 and CDR2 (germline): SEHNR, FQNEAQ (reference sequence). The CDR3 coding sequence is TGTGCCAGCAGCTTAGGTAGGGGGAAGGGTGTAGCAGCTTTCTTT. Its translation: CASSLGRGKGVAAFF.

V is TRBV7-3 and J is TRBJ1-6; 8 nucleotides agree with TRBD1. Germline V gene data show CDR1 as SGHTA and CDR2 as FQGTGA. The CDR3 is made up of 15 amino acids. V was clipped by 5 bases and J by 8 bases; unmatched bases: 8. CDR3: CASSATGAGDSPLHF. As DNA, the CDR3 is TGTGCCAGCAGCGCGACAGGGGCCGGAGATTCACCCCTCCACTTT.

This chain joins TRBV7-2 and TRBJ1-1; D is unresolved. Trimming took 7 bases from V and 2 from J, leaving 14 bases between them. Germline assignment: CDR1 SGHTA and CDR2 FQGNSA. This CDR3 spans 14 amino acids. DNA of the CDR3: TGTGCCAGCACACGAACCGGGTTTAACACTGAAGCTTTCTTT. This encodes CASTRTGFNTEAFF.

The chain uses TRBV9 and TRBJ2-6, with unresolved D. Germline V lookup: CDR1 SGDLS, CDR2 YYNGEE. Trimming removed 0 bases from V and 4 bases from J, with 5 bases in between. There are 14 residues in the CDR3. CDR3 DNA sequence: TGTGCCAGCAGCGTAGGCGCCGGGGCCAACGTCCTGACTTTC. Its translation: CASSVGAGANVLTF.

This chain connects TRBV29-1 to TRBJ2-3; 8 positions agree with TRBD1. The CDR3 runs 13 residues. Per the germline V gene, CDR1 is SQVTM and CDR2 is ANQGSEA. Unmatched junction bases numbered 2, after V lost 6 bases and J lost 0 bases. CDR3 region: CSVDRASTDTQYF. In DNA, the CDR3 is TGCAGCGTGGACAGGGCTAGCACAGATACGCAGTATTTT.

The chain combines TRBV28 with TRBJ2-1; 7 bases fit TRBD1. The trim removed 3 bases at V and 9 bases at J, leaving 8 bases unmatched. CDR3 size: 14 residues. CDR1 and CDR2 from the germline V gene are MDHEN and SYDVKM. This CDR3 is CASSLALSGGEQFF. For the CDR3, the DNA is TGTGCCAGCAGTTTGGCCCTCTCAGGGGGTGAGCAGTTCTTC. The full variable domain, rest sourced from reference TRBV28 and TRBJ2-1, is DVKVTQSSRYLVKRTGEKVFLECVQDMDHENMFWYRQDPGLGLRLIYFSYDVKMKEKGDIPEGYSVSREKKERFSLILESASTNQTSMYLCASSLALSGGEQFFGPGTRLTVL.

Only one count was recorded for this clone. This chain links TRBV7-9 with TRBJ1-2, with 8 nucleotides matching TRBD1. V dropped 7 bases and J dropped 6; count of bases not matched to a gene: 10. The CDR3 covers 14 residues. The germline gives CDR1 SEHNR, CDR2 FQNEAQ (reference sequence). In nucleotides, the CDR3 is TGTGCCAGCAATCCCCGGATGACAGGGGATGGCTACACCTTC. Translating it yields CASNPRMTGDGYTF.

The V gene is TRBV13, the J gene TRBJ1-2; 7 bases are a match to TRBD1. The CDR3 is 15 residues long. Germline values: CDR1 PRHDT, CDR2 FYEKMQ (reference sequence). V lost 5 bases to trimming and J lost 0 bases; unmatched junction nucleotides: 6. CDR3 DNA: TGTGCCAGCAGCACCCGGACAGGTCCTAACTATGGCTACACCTTC. Its protein is CASSTRTGPNYGYTF.